Below are 17 T cell receptor beta chains sequenced from a single sample in a study of cytotoxic CD8 clonotypes in ibrutinib-treated CLL (dated by TCRdb to the early 2020s). This specimen's time point label, per the study, means: more than 10 months on ibrutinib. Library method: the immunoSEQ multiplex PCR assay. TCRdb stores this immuneACCESS table with in-frame sequences only. Part of the clones is absent; in the studies checked, under half of the shortfall reflects unresolved V genes, and no reason is known for the rest. The table for this sample lists some 150,000 clones; roughly 80% of them were counted only once. The leading ten clones occupy 25% to 30% of the sample. The sample here was PBMCs, taken after 12 months of ibrutinib treatment. The receptors come from a human donor with chronic lymphocytic leukemia.

V usage is TRBV5-1 and J usage is TRBJ2-7; 7 positions agree with TRBD1. This CDR3 region has 15 residues. The germline V gene has CDR1 SGHRS and CDR2 YFSETQ. V was clipped by 1 base and J by 2 bases; unmatched bases: 6. The DNA for the CDR3 is TGCGCCAGCAGCTTGTATCTCGACAGGGCCTACGAGCAGTACTTC. It specifies CASSLYLDRAYEQYF.

The chain recombines TRBV6-5 with TRBJ2-7, with D maybe TRBD1 (6 bases). The CDR3 is 14 amino acids. V lost 5 bases and J lost 2, with 13 bases in between. Germline CDR1 MNHEY, CDR2 SVGAGI. The CDR3 here is CASSSRGMTYEQYF. The DNA for the CDR3 is TGTGCCAGCAGTAGCAGGGGTATGACCTACGAGCAGTACTTC.

Regarding this clone: Other DNA sequences in the same sample also yield this CDR3. This chain's CDR3 is CASQEAYEQYF. The CDR3 coding sequence is TGTGCCAGCCAAGAAGCCTACGAGCAGTACTTC. V gene TRBV18 combines with J gene TRBJ2-7; D is unresolved. Per germline, CDR1 KGHSH and CDR2 LQKENI. V shed 8 bases and J shed 2 bases, with 7 bases lying between them. CDR3 length: 11 residues.

This clone was seen once. V usage is TRBV6-5 and J usage is TRBJ1-2; no clear D gene. There are 13 residues in the CDR3. Germline V lookup: CDR1 MNHEY, CDR2 SVGAGI. Trimming shortened V by 4 bases and J by 4 bases, and 10 bases separated the two germline ends. The DNA of the CDR3 is TGTGCCAGCAGTTCCCCCCGGGGCTATGGCTACACCTTC. Translated: CASSSPRGYGYTF.

J is TRBJ2-7 and V is TRBV6-6, with 8 bases fitting TRBD1. Germline-derived CDR1 and CDR2 are MNHNY and SVGAGI (reference sequence). The CDR3 has 15 residues. Trimming cost V 2 bases and J 5 bases; bases outside gene matches: 8. The CDR3 loop reads CASSYQRTGFDEQYF. CDR3 DNA: TGTGCCAGCAGTTACCAACGGACAGGGTTTGACGAGCAGTACTTC.

This chain joins TRBV4-1 and TRBJ2-7; D not certain. Trimming removed 6 bases at V and 0 bases at J, with 18 bases between. The CDR3 is made up of 16 amino acids. Germline V gene sequence: CDR1 MGHRA, CDR2 YSYEKL. The CDR3 loop reads CASSHYPGWDSYEQYF. The CDR3 DNA reads as TGCGCCAGCAGTCATTATCCGGGCTGGGACTCCTACGAGCAGTACTTC.

The chain joins TRBV25-1 to TRBJ2-4, with D uncertain. Germline V lookup: CDR1 MGHDK, CDR2 SYGVNS. Between the trimmed V and J ends, which lost 1 base and 0 bases, there was a span of 7 bases. This CDR3 spans 15 amino acids. Here the CDR3 reads CASSESIIAKNIQYF. For the CDR3, the DNA is TGTGCCAGCAGTGAATCAATTATAGCCAAAAACATTCAGTACTTC.

This clone appeared many times. This sequence joins TRBV7-3 and TRBJ2-2; possibly TRBD1 for D (6 bases). Trimming took 3 bases from V and 5 from J, leaving 7 bases between them. CDR1 is SGHTA and CDR2 is FQGTGA in the germline V gene. The CDR3 extends over 13 amino acids. The CDR3 DNA reads as TGTGCCAGCAGCTTCACAGGGACCGGGGAGCTGTTTTTT. It encodes CASSFTGTGELFF.

V gene TRBV7-8 combines with J gene TRBJ2-5; 8 bases are shared with TRBD1. V lost 3 bases, J lost 2 bases, and 2 bases stayed unmatched. The germline V gene has CDR1 SGHVS and CDR2 FQNEAQ. This CDR3 contains 14 residues. CDR3 sequence reads: CASSLYRGQETQYF. The CDR3 nucleotides read TGTGCCAGCAGCTTGTACAGGGGGCAAGAGACCCAGTACTTC.

This sequence joins TRBV5-5 and TRBJ1-5, with D possibly matching TRBD1 (5 bases). Looked up from germline, CDR1 is SGHKS and CDR2 is YYEKEE (reference sequence). The V and J ends lost 4 bases and 0 bases respectively, with 11 bases between them. The CDR3 extends over 15 amino acids. Here the CDR3 reads CASSPGPYSNQPQHF. The DNA for the CDR3 is TGTGCCAGCAGCCCGGGACCTTATAGCAATCAGCCCCAGCATTTT.

The chain carries TRBV4-1 and TRBJ1-1; D is undetermined. V lost 7 bases, J lost 1 base, and 7 bases lay in between. The germline V gene has CDR1 MGHRA and CDR2 YSYEKL. This CDR3 is built from 12 residues. The CDR3: CASKAWNTEAFF. The CDR3 coding sequence is TGCGCCAGCAAAGCGTGGAACACTGAAGCTTTCTTT.

J is TRBJ2-7 and V is TRBV2; 7 bases align to TRBD1. The CDR3 has 15 residues. CDR1 and CDR2 (germline): SNHLY, FYNNEI. V was clipped by 6 bases and J by 3 bases; unmatched bases: 11. The CDR3 coding sequence is TGTGCCAGCAGGGTAGACAGGGTGGCCCTCTACGAGCAGTACTTC. Protein: CASRVDRVALYEQYF.

The genes are TRBV7-9 and TRBJ2-1, with 9 bases lining up with TRBD2. The ends lost 5 bases at V and 6 bases at J; junction bases unmatched: 14. CDR1 is SEHNR and CDR2 is FQNEAQ in the germline V gene (reference sequence). The CDR3 has 17 amino acids. The CDR3 protein is CASSPRLGGRAVNEQFF. The CDR3 DNA sequence: TGTGCCAGCAGCCCCCGACTGGGCGGGAGGGCGGTCAATGAGCAGTTCTTC.

The chain has TRBV28 and TRBJ1-1; 10 positions match TRBD1. Germline CDR1 reads MDHEN; CDR2 reads SYDVKM. Trimming took 7 bases from V and 4 from J; bases not matched to a gene: 6. This CDR3 spans 14 amino acids. CDR3 amino acids: CASIPGQGSTEAFF. The CDR3 coding sequence is TGTGCCAGCATCCCGGGACAGGGGTCCACTGAAGCTTTCTTT.

The chain recombines TRBV28 with TRBJ1-5, with D possibly being TRBD1 (5 bases). V dropped 6 bases and J dropped 4 bases, with 19 bases sitting between them. Germline V gene lookup returns CDR1 MDHEN and CDR2 SYDVKM. The CDR3 runs to 16 residues. CDR3 sequence: CASSPKTGTVNQPQHF. Here the CDR3 DNA reads TGTGCCAGCAGCCCCAAAACGGGGACGGTAAATCAGCCCCAGCATTTT. The full variable domain, its missing parts supplied by reference TRBV28 and TRBJ1-5, is DVKVTQSSRYLVKRTGEKVFLECVQDMDHENMFWYRQDPGLGLRLIYFSYDVKMKEKGDIPEGYSVSREKKERFSLILESASTNQTSMYLCASSPKTGTVNQPQHFGDGTRLSIL.

The V gene is TRBV7-6, the J gene TRBJ2-7, with 7 bases matching TRBD1. Germline V CDR1 and CDR2: SGHVS, FNYEAQ. Trimming removed 0 bases from V and 6 bases from J; junction bases left unmatched: 5. The CDR3 covers 14 residues. The CDR3 reads CASSLATGPGEQYF. CDR3 coding DNA: TGTGCCAGCAGCTTAGCGACAGGGCCGGGCGAGCAGTACTTC. Looking up the rest from reference TRBV7-6 and TRBJ2-7 gives the full variable domain: GAGVSQSPRYKVTKRGQDVALRCDPISGHVSLYWYRQALGQGPEFLTYFNYEAQQDKSGLPNDRFSAERPEGSISTLTIQRTEQRDSAMYRCASSLATGPGEQYFGPGTRLTVT.

The chain employs TRBV18 and TRBJ1-1; TRBD1 is a possible D gene (6 bases). CDR1 is KGHSH and CDR2 is LQKENI in the germline V gene. The V end was cut by 5 bases, the J end by 3 bases, with 16 bases between. The CDR3 covers 15 residues. Here the CDR3 reads CASSIKGGQYTEAFF. CDR3 DNA: TGTGCCAGCTCAATAAAAGGGGGTCAGTACACTGAAGCTTTCTTT.